The 9 T cell receptor beta chains below come from one sample, sequenced in a study of OX40 agonist ivuxolimab in advanced cancers. The method was immunoSEQ multiplex PCR; TCRdb's version includes in-frame clones alone and lacks a portion of them. This table has about 10,000 clones, 70% to 80% appearing once. The sample consisted of CD4+ or CD8+ T cells sorted from blood, taken in a trial of the OX40 agonist ivuxolimab. The receptors derive from an adult with an advanced solid tumor such as melanoma, head and neck, liver or kidney cancer.

In DNA, the CDR3 is TGTGCCAGCAGCTTAGAAAACTCCTACGAGCAGTACTTC. Its protein is CASSLENSYEQYF. The chain employs TRBV7-2 and TRBJ2-7; D not resolved. The germline V gene has CDR1 SGHTA and CDR2 FQGNSA. Trimming took 1 base from V and 0 from J, leaving 4 bases between them. The CDR3 sequence is 13 residues long. The whole variable domain, remainder taken from reference TRBV7-2 and TRBJ2-7, is GAGVSQSPSNKVTEKGKDVELRCDPISGHTALYWYRQSLGQGLEFLIYFQGNSAPDKSGLPSDRFSAERTGGSVSTLTIQRTQQEDSAVYLCASSLENSYEQYFGPGTRLTVT.

The CDR3 DNA reads as TGCGCCAGCAGTCCATTAGAAAATATAGGGTCTGGAAACACCATATATTTT. This codes for CASSPLENIGSGNTIYF. This sequence joins TRBV23-1 and TRBJ1-3; the D is unclear. TRBV23-1 is known as an ORF, though its function is uncertain. The CDR3 length is 17 residues. V lost 4 bases and J lost 1, with 17 bases in between.

The V call is TRBV23-1, the J call TRBJ2-7, with 10 positions matching TRBD1. TRBV23-1 falls under the ORF class, with uncertain function. This CDR3 is 17 amino acids long. J lost 0 bases, V lost 4 bases, and 9 bases had no gene match. CDR3 sequence reads: CASSRREWDRGSYEQYF. The CDR3 nucleotides are TGCGCCAGCAGTCGTAGGGAATGGGACAGGGGCTCCTACGAGCAGTACTTC.

This sequence joins TRBV9 and TRBJ2-3, with D perhaps TRBD2 (6 bases). The CDR3 loop spans 15 amino acids. V was trimmed by 4 bases and J by 2 bases, leaving 14 bases between them. The germline V gene has CDR1 SGDLS and CDR2 YYNGEE. CDR3 DNA sequence: TGTGCCAGCAGCACTGGGGACTTCGACACAGATACGCAGTATTTT. Amino acids: CASSTGDFDTDTQYF.

V gene TRBV9 combines with J gene TRBJ2-7; no firm D call. Germline CDR1 is SGDLS and CDR2 is YYNGEE. V lost 0 bases and J lost 7, with 11 bases in between. This CDR3 has 13 residues. The CDR3 coding sequence is TGTGCCAGCAGCGTAGGGACCGGGTGGGAGCAGTACTTC. It encodes CASSVGTGWEQYF.

This chain uses TRBV4-1 with TRBJ2-7; D perhaps matches TRBD2 (6 bases). Germline V gene sequence: CDR1 MGHRA, CDR2 YSYEKL. With 0 bases removed from V and 1 base from J, the gap between germline ends came to 13 bases. CDR3 length: 16 residues. In nucleotides, the CDR3 is TGCGCCAGCAGCCAAGATCAGGGCGCGGGGTCCTACGAGCAGTACTTC. Residues: CASSQDQGAGSYEQYF.

This chain links TRBV2 with TRBJ1-6, with D maybe TRBD1 (5 bases). This CDR3 has 18 residues. CDR1 is SNHLY, CDR2 FYNNEI, per germline. V was pared by 3 bases and J by 10 bases, with 25 bases between. The CDR3 DNA follows: TGTGCCAGCAGTGACATACGAGGGCAGGGAATAGGGGAATCACCCCTCCACTTT. Its protein is CASSDIRGQGIGESPLHF. Drawing the rest from reference TRBV2 and TRBJ1-6, the complete variable domain is EPEVTQTPSHQVTQMGQEVILRCVPISNHLYFYWYRQILGQKVEFLVSFYNNEISEKSEIFDDQFSVERPDGSNFTLKIRSTKLEDSAMYFCASSDIRGQGIGESPLHFGNGTRLTVT.

The rearrangement links TRBV5-1 to TRBJ2-7; 8 bases align to TRBD1. V was pared by 4 bases and J by 0 bases, with 9 bases of the junction left unmatched. The V gene's germline CDR1 is SGHRS and CDR2 YFSETQ. This CDR3 spans 16 amino acids. The CDR3 nucleotides are TGCGCCAGCAGCCCACTCGACAGGGGAAGCTCCTACGAGCAGTACTTC. Translated: CASSPLDRGSSYEQYF.

V gene TRBV19 combines with J gene TRBJ1-2; 8 nucleotides align to TRBD1. This CDR3 is built from 13 residues. Germline-derived CDR1 and CDR2 are LNHDA and SQIVND (reference sequence). The V segment lost 9 bases and the J segment 4 bases; nucleotides outside the gene matches: 7. CDR3 region: CARDRGLIYGYTF. The CDR3 nucleotides are TGTGCCAGAGACAGGGGCCTAATCTATGGCTACACCTTC.